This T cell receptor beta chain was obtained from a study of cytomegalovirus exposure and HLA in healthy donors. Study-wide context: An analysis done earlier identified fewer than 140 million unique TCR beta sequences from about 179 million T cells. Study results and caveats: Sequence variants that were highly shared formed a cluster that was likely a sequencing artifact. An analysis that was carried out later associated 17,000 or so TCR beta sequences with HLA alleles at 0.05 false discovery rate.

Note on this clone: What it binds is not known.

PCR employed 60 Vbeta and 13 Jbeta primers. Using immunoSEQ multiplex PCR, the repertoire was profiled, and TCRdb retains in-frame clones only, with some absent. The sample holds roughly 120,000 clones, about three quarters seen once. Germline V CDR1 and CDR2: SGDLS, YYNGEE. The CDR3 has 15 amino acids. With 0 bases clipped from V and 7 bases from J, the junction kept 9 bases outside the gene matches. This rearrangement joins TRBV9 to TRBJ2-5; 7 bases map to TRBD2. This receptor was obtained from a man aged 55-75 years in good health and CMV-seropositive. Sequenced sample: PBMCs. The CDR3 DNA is TGTGCCAGCAGCGTAGCAAGCGGGGAGGCTGGGACCCAGTACTTC. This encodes CASSVASGEAGTQYF.